This entry concerns a single T cell receptor (beta chain). Using immunoSEQ multiplex PCR, the repertoire was profiled, and TCRdb retains in-frame clones only, with some absent. This sample has more than 45,000 clones, with 92% found just once. The record originates from a study of T cell changes during pregnancy in multiple sclerosis. This TCR was sampled from a female donor with multiple sclerosis, enrolled in a pregnancy study. The specimen comprised CD4+ T cells from peripheral blood mononuclear cells, sampled after pregnancy.

The CDR3 loop is CASSLGAGRPQPQHF. CDR3 in DNA: TGTGCCAGCAGCTTAGGTGCAGGGCGCCCCCAGCCCCAGCATTTT. The rearrangement uses TRBV7-8 and TRBJ1-5, with TRBD1 as a possible D gene (5 bases). CDR1 and CDR2 from the germline V gene are SGHVS and FQNEAQ. Trimming removed 1 base from V and 7 bases from J, with 14 bases in between. The CDR3 has 15 amino acids. Together with reference TRBV7-8 and TRBJ1-5, the CDR3 gives the full variable domain: GAGVSQSPRYKVAKRGQDVALRCDPISGHVSLFWYQQALGQGPEFLTYFQNEAQLDKSGLPSDRFFAERPEGSVSTLKIQRTQQEDSAVYLCASSLGAGRPQPQHFGDGTRLSIL.